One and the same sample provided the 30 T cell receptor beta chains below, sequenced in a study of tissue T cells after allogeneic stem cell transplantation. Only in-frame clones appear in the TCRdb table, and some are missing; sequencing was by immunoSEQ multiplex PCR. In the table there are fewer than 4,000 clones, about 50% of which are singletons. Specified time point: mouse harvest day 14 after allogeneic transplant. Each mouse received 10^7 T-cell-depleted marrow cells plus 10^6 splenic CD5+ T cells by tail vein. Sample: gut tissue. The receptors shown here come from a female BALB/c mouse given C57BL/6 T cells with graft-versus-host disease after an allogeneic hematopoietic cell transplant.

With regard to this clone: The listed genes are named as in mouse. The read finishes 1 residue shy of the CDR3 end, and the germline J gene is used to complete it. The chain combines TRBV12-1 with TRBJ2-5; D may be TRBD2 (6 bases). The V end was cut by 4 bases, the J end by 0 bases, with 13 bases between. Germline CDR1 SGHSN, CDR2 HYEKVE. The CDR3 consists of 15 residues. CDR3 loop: CASSPGLLNQDTQYF. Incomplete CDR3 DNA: TGTGCCAGCTCCCCTGGACTGCTTAACCAAGACACCCAGTAC.

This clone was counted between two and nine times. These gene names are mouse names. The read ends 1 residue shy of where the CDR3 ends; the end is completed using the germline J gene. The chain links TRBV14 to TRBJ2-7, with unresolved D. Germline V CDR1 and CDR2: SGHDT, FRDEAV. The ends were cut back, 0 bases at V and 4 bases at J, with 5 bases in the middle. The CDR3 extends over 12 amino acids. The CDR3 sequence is CASSFSRYEQYF. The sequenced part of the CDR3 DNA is TGTGCCAGCAGTTTCTCCAGATATGAACAGTAC.

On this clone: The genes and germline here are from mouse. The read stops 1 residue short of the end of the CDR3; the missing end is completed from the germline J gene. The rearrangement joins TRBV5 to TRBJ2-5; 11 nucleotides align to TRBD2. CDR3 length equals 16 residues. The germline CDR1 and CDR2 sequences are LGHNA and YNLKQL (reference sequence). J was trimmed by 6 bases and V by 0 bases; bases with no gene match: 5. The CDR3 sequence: CASSQELGGLRDTQYF. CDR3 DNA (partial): TGTGCCAGCAGCCAAGAACTGGGGGGGCTGAGGGACACCCAGTAC.

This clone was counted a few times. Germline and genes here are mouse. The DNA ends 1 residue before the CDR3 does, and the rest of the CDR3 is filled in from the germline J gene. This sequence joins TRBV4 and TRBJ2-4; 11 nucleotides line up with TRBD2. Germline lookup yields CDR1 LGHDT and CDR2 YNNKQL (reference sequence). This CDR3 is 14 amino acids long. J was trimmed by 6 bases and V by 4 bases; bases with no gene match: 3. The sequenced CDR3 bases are TGTGCCAGCAGCTTTGACTGGGGGGGTAACACCTTGTAC. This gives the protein CASSFDWGGNTLY. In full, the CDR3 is CASSFDWGGNTLYF.

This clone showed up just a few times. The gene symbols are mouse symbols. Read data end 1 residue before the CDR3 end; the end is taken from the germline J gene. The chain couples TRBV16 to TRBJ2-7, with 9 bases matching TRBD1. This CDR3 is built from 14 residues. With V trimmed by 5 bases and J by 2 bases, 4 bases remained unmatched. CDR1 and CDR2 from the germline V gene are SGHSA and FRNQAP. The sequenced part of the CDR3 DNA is TGTGCAAGCAGCCCGGGGACAGGGACCTATGAACAGTAC. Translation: CASSPGTGTYEQY. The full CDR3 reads CASSPGTGTYEQYF.

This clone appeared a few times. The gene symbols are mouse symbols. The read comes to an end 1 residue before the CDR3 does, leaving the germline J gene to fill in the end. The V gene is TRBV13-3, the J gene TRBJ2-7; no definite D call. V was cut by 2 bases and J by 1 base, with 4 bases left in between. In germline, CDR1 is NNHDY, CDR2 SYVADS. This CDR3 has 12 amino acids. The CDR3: CASSEASYEQYF. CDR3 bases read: TGTGCCAGCAGTGAGGCATCCTATGAACAGTAC.

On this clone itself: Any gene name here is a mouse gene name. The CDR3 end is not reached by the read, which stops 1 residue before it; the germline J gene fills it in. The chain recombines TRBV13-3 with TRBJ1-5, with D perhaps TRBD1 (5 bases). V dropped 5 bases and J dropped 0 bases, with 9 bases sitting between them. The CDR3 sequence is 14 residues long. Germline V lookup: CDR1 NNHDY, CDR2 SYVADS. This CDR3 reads CASRDTYNNQAPLF. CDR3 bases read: TGTGCCAGCAGGGACACCTATAACAACCAGGCTCCGCTT.

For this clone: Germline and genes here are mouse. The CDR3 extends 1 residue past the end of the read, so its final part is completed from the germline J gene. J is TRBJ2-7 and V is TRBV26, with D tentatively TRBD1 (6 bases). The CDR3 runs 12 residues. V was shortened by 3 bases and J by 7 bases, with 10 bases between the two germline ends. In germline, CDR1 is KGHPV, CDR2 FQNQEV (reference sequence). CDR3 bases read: TGTGCCAGCAGTCTCCAGGGGTGGGAACAGTAC. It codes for CASSLQGWEQY. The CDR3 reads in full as CASSLQGWEQYF.

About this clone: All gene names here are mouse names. The CDR3 DNA, read in part, is TGTGCAAGCAGCTACCCTGGGGGCCTTAACTATGCTGAGCAGTTC. It encodes CASSYPGGLNYAEQF. The CDR3 reads in full as CASSYPGGLNYAEQFF. J is TRBJ2-1 and V is TRBV16; possibly TRBD2 for D (7 bases). The read comes to an end 1 residue before the CDR3 does, leaving the germline J gene to fill in the end. With 4 bases removed from V and 0 bases from J, the gap between germline ends came to 13 bases. This CDR3 contains 16 residues. Germline CDR1 SGHSA, CDR2 FRNQAP.

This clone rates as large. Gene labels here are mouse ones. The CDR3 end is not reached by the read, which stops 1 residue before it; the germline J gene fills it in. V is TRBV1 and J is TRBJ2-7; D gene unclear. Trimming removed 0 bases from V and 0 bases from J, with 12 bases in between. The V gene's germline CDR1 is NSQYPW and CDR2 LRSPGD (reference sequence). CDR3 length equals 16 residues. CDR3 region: CTCSADPGRSSYEQYF. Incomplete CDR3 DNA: TGCACCTGCAGTGCAGATCCGGGGAGGAGCTCCTATGAACAGTAC.

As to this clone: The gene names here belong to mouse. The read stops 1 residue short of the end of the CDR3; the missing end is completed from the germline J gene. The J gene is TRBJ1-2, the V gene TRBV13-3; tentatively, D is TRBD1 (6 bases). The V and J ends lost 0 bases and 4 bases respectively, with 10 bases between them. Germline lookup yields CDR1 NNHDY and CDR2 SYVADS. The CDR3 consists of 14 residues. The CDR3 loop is CASSDGGRGSDYTF. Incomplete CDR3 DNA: TGTGCCAGCAGTGATGGGGGGCGAGGCTCCGACTACACC.

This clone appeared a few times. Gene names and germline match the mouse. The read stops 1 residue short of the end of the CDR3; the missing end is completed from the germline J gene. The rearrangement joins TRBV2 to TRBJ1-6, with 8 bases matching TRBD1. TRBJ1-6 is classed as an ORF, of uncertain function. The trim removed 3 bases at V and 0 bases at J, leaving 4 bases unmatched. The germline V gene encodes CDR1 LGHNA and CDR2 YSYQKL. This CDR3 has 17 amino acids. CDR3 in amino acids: CASSQGQVNSYNSPLYF. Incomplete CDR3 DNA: TGTGCCAGCAGCCAGGGACAGGTGAATTCCTATAATTCGCCCCTCTAC.

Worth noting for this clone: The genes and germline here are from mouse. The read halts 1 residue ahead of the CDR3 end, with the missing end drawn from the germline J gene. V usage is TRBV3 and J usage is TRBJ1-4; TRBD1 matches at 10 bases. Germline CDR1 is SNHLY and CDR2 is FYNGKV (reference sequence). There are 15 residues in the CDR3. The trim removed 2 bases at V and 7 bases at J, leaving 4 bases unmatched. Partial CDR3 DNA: TGTGCCAGCAGCTTATCCGGGACAGGGGTCGAAAGATTATTT. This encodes CASSLSGTGVERLF. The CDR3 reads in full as CASSLSGTGVERLFF.

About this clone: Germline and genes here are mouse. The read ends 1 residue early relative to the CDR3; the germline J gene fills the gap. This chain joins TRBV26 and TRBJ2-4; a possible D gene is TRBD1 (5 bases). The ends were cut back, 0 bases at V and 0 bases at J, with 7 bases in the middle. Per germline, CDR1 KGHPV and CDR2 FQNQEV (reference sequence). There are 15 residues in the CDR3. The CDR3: CASSLSDSSQNTLYF. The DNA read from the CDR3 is TGTGCCAGCAGTCTGTCAGACAGTAGTCAAAACACCTTGTAC.

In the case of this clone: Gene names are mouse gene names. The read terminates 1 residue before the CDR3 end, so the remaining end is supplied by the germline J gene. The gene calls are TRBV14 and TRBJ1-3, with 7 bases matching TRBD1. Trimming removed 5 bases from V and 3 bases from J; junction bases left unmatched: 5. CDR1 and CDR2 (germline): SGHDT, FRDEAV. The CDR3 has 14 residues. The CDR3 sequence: CASSLGTDGNTLYF. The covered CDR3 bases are TGTGCCAGCAGCCTTGGGACAGATGGAAATACGCTCTAT.

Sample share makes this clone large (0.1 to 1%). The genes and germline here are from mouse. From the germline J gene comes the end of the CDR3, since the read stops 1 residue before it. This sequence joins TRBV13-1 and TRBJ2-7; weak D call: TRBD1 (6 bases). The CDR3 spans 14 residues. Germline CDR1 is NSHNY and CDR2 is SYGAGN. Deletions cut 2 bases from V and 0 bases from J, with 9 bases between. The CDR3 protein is CASSEGRGSYEQYF. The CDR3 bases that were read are TGTGCCAGCAGTGAGGGCAGGGGCTCCTATGAACAGTAC.

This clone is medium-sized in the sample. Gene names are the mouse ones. CDR3 loop: CGAQIYAEQFF. CDR3 DNA, as far as it was read: TGTGGTGCCCAAATATATGCTGAGCAGTTC. The rearrangement links TRBV20 to TRBJ2-1; D is undetermined. The read halts 1 residue ahead of the CDR3 end, with the missing end drawn from the germline J gene. This CDR3 region has 11 residues. Germline values: CDR1 GFQATS, CDR2 STVNSAI. Between the trimmed V and J ends, which lost 6 bases and 4 bases, there was a span of 7 bases.

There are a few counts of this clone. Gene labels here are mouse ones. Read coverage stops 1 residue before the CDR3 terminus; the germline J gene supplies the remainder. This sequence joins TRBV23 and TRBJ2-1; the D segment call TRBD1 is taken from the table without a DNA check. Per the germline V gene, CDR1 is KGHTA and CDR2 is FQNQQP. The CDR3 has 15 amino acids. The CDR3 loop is CSSSHRQGVYAEQFF. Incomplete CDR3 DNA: TGCTCCAGCAGTCACAGACAGGGGGTATATGCTGAGCAGTTC.

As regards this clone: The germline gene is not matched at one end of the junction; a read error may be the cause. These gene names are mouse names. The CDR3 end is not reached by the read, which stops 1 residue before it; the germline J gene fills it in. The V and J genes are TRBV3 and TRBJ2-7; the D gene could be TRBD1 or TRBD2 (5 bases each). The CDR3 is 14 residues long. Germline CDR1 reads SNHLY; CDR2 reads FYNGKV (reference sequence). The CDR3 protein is CASSHRGYSHEQYF. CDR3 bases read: TGTGCCAGCAGCCACCGGGGGTACTCCCATGAACAGTAC.

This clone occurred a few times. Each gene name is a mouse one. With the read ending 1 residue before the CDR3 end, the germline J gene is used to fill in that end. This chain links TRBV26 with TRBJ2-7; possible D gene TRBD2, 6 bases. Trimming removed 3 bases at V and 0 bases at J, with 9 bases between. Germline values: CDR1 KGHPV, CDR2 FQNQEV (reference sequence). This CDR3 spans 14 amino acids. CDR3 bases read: TGTGCCAGCAGTCTATGGGGGAGCTCCTATGAACAGTAC. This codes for CASSLWGSSYEQY. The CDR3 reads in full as CASSLWGSSYEQYF.

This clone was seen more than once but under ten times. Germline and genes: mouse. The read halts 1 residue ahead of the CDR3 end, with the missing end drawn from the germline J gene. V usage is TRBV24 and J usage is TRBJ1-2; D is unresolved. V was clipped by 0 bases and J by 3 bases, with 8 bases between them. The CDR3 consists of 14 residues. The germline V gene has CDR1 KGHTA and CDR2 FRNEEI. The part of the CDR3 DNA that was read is TGTGCCAGCAGTCTGTATAGGCAGGACTCCGACTACACC. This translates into CASSLYRQDSDYT. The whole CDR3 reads CASSLYRQDSDYTF.

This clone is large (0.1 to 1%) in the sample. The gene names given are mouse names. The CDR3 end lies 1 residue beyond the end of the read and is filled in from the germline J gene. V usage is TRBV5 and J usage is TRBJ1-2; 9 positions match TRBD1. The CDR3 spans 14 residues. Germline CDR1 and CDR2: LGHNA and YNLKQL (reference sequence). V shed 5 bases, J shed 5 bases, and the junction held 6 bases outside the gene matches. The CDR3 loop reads CASSSQQGASDYTF. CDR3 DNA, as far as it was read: TGTGCCAGCAGCTCCCAACAGGGGGCATCCGACTACACC.

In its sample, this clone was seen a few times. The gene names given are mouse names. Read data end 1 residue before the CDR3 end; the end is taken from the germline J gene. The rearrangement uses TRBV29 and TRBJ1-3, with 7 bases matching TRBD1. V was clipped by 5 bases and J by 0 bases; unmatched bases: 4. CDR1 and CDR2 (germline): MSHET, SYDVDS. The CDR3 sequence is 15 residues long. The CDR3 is CASSTRGVSGNTLYF. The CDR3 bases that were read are TGTGCTAGCAGTACCAGGGGGGTTTCTGGAAATACGCTCTAT. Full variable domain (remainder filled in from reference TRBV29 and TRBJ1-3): DMKVTQMPRYLIKRMGENVLLECGQDMSHETMYWYRQDPGLGLQLIYISYDVDSNSEGDIPKGYRVSRKKREHFSLILDSAKTNQTSVYFCASSTRGVSGNTLYFGEGSRLIVV.

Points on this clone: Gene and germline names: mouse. The CDR3: CASSHQGPVFF. Incomplete CDR3 DNA: TGTGCCAGCAGTCATCAGGGCCCCGTCTTC. The chain employs TRBV26 and TRBJ1-1; possible D gene TRBD1, 5 bases. The missing CDR3 end, 1 residue past where the read stops, is filled in from the germline J gene. CDR3 length: 11 residues. Trimming stripped 4 bases from V and 11 bases from J, with 11 bases between. Looked up from germline, CDR1 is KGHPV and CDR2 is FQNQEV (reference sequence).

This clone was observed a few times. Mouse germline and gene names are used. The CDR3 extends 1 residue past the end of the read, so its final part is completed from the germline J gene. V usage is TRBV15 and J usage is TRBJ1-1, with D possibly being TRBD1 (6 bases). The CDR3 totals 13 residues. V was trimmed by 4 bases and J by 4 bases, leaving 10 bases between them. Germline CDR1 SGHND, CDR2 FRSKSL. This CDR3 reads CASSSQGSTEVFF. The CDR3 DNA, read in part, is TGTGCCAGCAGTTCCCAGGGGTCCACAGAAGTCTTC.

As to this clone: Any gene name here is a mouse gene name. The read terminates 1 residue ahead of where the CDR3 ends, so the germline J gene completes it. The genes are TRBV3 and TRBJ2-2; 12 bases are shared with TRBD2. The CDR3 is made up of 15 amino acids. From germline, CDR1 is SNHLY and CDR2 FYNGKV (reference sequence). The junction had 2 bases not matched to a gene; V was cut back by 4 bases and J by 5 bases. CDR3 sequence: CASSSGLGGTGQLYF. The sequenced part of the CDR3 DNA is TGTGCCAGCAGCTCAGGACTGGGGGGGACCGGGCAGCTCTAC.

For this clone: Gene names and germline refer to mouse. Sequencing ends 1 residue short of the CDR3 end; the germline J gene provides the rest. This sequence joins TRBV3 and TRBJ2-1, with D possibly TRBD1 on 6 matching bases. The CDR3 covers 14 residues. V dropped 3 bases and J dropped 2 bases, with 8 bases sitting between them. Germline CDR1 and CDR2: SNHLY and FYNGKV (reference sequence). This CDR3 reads CASSFQGYYAEQFF. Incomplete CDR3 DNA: TGTGCCAGCAGCTTTCAGGGGTACTATGCTGAGCAGTTC.

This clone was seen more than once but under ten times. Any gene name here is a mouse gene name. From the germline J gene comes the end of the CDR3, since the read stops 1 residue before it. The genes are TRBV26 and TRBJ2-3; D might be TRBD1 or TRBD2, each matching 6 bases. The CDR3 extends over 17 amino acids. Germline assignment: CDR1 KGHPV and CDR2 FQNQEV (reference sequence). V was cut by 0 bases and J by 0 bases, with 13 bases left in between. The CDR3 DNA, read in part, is TGTGCCAGCAGTCTGTCGTCGGGGGCCGTAAGTGCAGAAACGCTGTAT. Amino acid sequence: CASSLSSGAVSAETLY. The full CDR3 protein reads CASSLSSGAVSAETLYF. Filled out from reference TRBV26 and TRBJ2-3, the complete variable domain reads NSKVIQTPRYLVKGQGQKAKMRCIPEKGHPVVFWYQQNKNNEFKFLINFQNQEVLQQIDMTEKRFSAECPSNSPCSLEIQSSEAGDSALYLCASSLSSGAVSAETLYFGSGTRLTVL.

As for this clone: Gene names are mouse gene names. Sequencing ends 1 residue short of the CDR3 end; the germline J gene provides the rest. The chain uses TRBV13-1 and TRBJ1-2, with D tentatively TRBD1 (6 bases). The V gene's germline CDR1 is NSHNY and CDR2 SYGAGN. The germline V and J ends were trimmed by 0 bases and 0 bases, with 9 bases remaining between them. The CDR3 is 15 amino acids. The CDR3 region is CASSDGGGANSDYTF. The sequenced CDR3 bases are TGTGCCAGCAGTGATGGTGGGGGCGCAAACTCCGACTACACC.

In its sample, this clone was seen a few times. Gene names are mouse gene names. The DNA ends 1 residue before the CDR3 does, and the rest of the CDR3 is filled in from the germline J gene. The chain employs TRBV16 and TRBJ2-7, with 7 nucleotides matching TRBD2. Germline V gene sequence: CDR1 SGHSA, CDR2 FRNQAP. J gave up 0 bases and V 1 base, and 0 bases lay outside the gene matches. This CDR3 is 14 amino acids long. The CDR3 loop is CASSLGGGSYEQYF. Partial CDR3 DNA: TGTGCAAGCAGCTTAGGGGGGGGCTCCTATGAACAGTAC.